These 9 T cell receptor beta chains were all obtained from the same sample, sequenced in a study of cytomegalovirus exposure and HLA in healthy donors. 13 Jbeta primers and 60 Vbeta primers were used for the PCR. The protocol was immunoSEQ multiplex PCR, while the TCRdb copy is restricted to in-frame clones and leaves out a portion. The profile covers some 130,000 clones, with 70% to 80% appearing a single time and 2% taken by the ten largest. Source material: PBMCs. The source is a young man in good health and CMV-seronegative.

This clone is a singleton in its sample. Distinct nucleotide sequences in the sample also encode this CDR3. V gene TRBV29-1 combines with J gene TRBJ2-3; TRBD2 is a possible D gene (6 bases). Germline values: CDR1 SQVTM, CDR2 ANQGSEA. The CDR3 extends over 12 amino acids. V dropped 1 base and J dropped 4 bases, with 6 bases sitting between them. CDR3 sequence (DNA): TGCAGCGTTGAAGGGGGGGCAGATACGCAGTATTTT. This translates into CSVEGGADTQYF.

Only one count was recorded for this clone. This rearrangement joins TRBV4-1 to TRBJ2-2; 9 nucleotides align to TRBD1. V shed 2 bases and J 1 base; nucleotides not matched to a gene: 2. This CDR3 is built from 16 residues. Germline CDR1 and CDR2: MGHRA and YSYEKL. The CDR3 region has the DNA TGCGCCAGCAGCCAACCGGACAGGGGGAACACCGGGGAGCTGTTTTTT. This codes for CASSQPDRGNTGELFF.

This chain joins TRBV28 and TRBJ1-2; D is unresolved. The germline gives CDR1 MDHEN, CDR2 SYDVKM. Trimming removed 5 bases at V and 1 base at J, with 20 bases between. The CDR3 runs 17 residues. The CDR3 region is CASSPNPTARGNYGYTF. CDR3 bases: TGTGCCAGCAGTCCAAATCCAACGGCCCGCGGTAACTATGGCTACACCTTC.

This rearrangement joins TRBV4-1 to TRBJ2-5; maybe TRBD1 (6 bases). Per germline, CDR1 MGHRA and CDR2 YSYEKL. V gave up 1 base and J gave up 4 bases, with 7 bases separating them. CDR3 length equals 13 residues. In DNA form, the CDR3 reads TGCGCCAGCAGCCAAGGGGGGCTAGAGACCCAGTACTTC. It encodes CASSQGGLETQYF.

The chain uses TRBV7-2 and TRBJ2-1; TRBD2 aligns across 7 bases. Germline V CDR1 and CDR2: SGHTA, FQGNSA. This CDR3 is built from 18 residues. V shed 2 bases and J 3 bases; nucleotides not matched to a gene: 13. CDR3 sequence: CASSLRVPREHGYNEQFF. CDR3 in DNA: TGTGCCAGCAGCTTACGGGTCCCGCGGGAGCATGGCTACAATGAGCAGTTCTTC.

This chain links TRBV4-1 with TRBJ2-5; 11 nucleotides align to TRBD2. The CDR3 is made up of 17 amino acids. Looked up from germline, CDR1 is MGHRA and CDR2 is YSYEKL. With V trimmed by 0 bases and J by 1 base, 4 bases remained unmatched. In DNA form, the CDR3 reads TGCGCCAGCAGCCAAGACCCGGGACTAGCGGCCCAAGAGACCCAGTACTTC. Amino acid sequence: CASSQDPGLAAQETQYF.

The J gene is TRBJ2-1, the V gene TRBV7-3; TRBD2 matches 12 bases. There are 17 residues in the CDR3. The V and J ends lost 4 bases and 4 bases, in that order; junction bases with no gene match: 8. The germline V gene encodes CDR1 SGHTA and CDR2 FQGTGA. CDR3 nucleotide sequence: TGTGCCAGCAGCTCACCTACCGGGACTAGCGGGTACAATGAGCAGTTCTTC. The encoded protein is CASSSPTGTSGYNEQFF.

CDR3 sequence reads: CASRPQGGGELFF. CDR3 in DNA: TGTGCCAGCAGACCACAGGGTGGCGGGGAGCTGTTTTTT. V and J are TRBV2 and TRBJ2-2; D is possibly TRBD1 (6 bases). CDR3 length: 13 amino acids. V lost 6 bases to trimming and J lost 7 bases, with 12 bases between them. Per germline, CDR1 SNHLY and CDR2 FYNNEI.

This sequence joins TRBV10-3 and TRBJ2-7, with D possibly matching TRBD1 (5 bases). V lost 2 bases to trimming and J lost 5 bases, with 7 bases between them. The CDR3 is 12 residues long. Germline V gives CDR1 ENHRY, CDR2 SYGVKD. The CDR3 spells CAISETGHEQYF. CDR3 nucleotides: TGTGCCATCAGTGAGACAGGTCACGAGCAGTACTTC.